This TCR beta chain was profiled in a study of neurological immune-mediated disorders. This CDR3 is built from 15 residues. Between the trimmed V and J ends, which lost 5 bases and 6 bases, there was a span of 17 bases. Per the germline V gene, CDR1 is SGHRS and CDR2 is YFSETQ. Template-switch 5'RACE cDNA synthesis added a 10-nucleotide unique molecular identifier. One entry per CDR3 protein results from TCRdb running MiXCR on the 5' RACE reads. Of under 40,000 distinct CDR3 sequences in the sample, about 12% were seen once. Stated time point: longitudinal time-point 2. This clonotype was counted ten times or more.

The origin of this receptor is a woman between 40 and 50 years old in good health. What was sequenced was PBMCs. The J gene is TRBJ2-2, the V gene TRBV5-1; no clear D. The CDR3 DNA is TGCGCCAGCAGTGACGGACGGGTGGGGTCCGGGGAGCTGTTTTTT. Translated, it gives CASSDGRVGSGELFF.